These T cell receptor beta chains were read from a single sample in a study of blood T cell repertoires in COVID-19. Some clones are missing from TCRdb's copy, which holds only in-frame ones; the method was immunoSEQ multiplex PCR. The table includes a few hundred thousand clones, approximately 82% detected once. The source material was peripheral blood. Source of these receptors: a human donor in a cohort sampled during active COVID-19. Each CDR3 is given with its conserved first and last residue. A D gene is named only where the DNA matches it firmly.

CDR3,D,J,V
CASSLEVDQPQHF,NA,TRBJ1-5,TRBV11-2
CASSATGYTYEQYF,NA,TRBJ2-7,TRBV11-2
CASSLLAGAPVEEQYF,TRBD2,TRBJ2-7,TRBV7-9
CASSDQNTDTQYF,NA,TRBJ2-3,TRBV2
CASRLRRSSGNTIYF,NA,TRBJ1-3,TRBV19
CASSPGTLDSGELFF,NA,TRBJ2-2,TRBV6-2/TRBV6-3
CASSWDKQNEQYF,NA,TRBJ2-7,TRBV27
CASSLATSSYNEQFF,NA,TRBJ2-1,TRBV5-4
CAWSVLEGDYGYTF,NA,TRBJ1-2,TRBV30
CASSSLGQGAVNSPLHF,TRBD1,TRBJ1-6,TRBV5-6
CSVMGGQGALSSYNEQFF,TRBD1,TRBJ2-1,TRBV29-1